The 5 T cell receptor beta chains below come from one sample, sequenced in a study of T-cell memory formation after mild COVID-19 (dated by TCRdb to the early 2020s). Library generation was performed with 5' RACE. Sequenced on an Illumina NovaSeq 6000. Starting from the raw public reads, TCRdb applied fastp trimming at Q25, assembled clones with MiXCR and retained in-frame beta chains. When rows share a CDR3 protein, they turn into one entry using the most common DNA and genes. The sample table lists around 310,000 distinct CDR3 sequences, 14% of them with a count of one. The ten largest clonotypes hold about 21% of the sample. The sequencing input was PBMCs or a T cell subset sorted from them (not recorded which). The receptors were gathered from a man aged 18 to 30 who had mild COVID-19 (a few samples of this study predate the infection). The sample titles of this study are shuffled in the database, so cell type and time point are left out; the donor was told from shared clones.

The genes are TRBV5-4 and TRBJ2-3, with D maybe TRBD2 (6 bases). The germline CDR1 and CDR2 sequences are SGHNT and YYREEE (reference sequence). CDR3 length equals 16 residues. V was cut by 0 bases and J by 4 bases, with 15 bases left in between. CDR3 residues: CASSLASGVAPDTQYF. The CDR3 DNA is TGTGCCAGCAGCTTGGCCTCGGGGGTGGCCCCAGATACGCAGTATTTT.

This clonotype was observed many times. The chain links TRBV4-1 to TRBJ2-3; tentatively, D is TRBD1 or TRBD2 (5 bases each). CDR3 size: 15 residues. The V gene's germline CDR1 is MGHRA and CDR2 YSYEKL. V lost 3 bases and J 0 bases, leaving 10 bases between the germline ends. In nucleotides, the CDR3 is TGCGCCAGCAGCCAGAGGGACGAGAGCACAGATACGCAGTATTTT. Protein: CASSQRDESTDTQYF.

J is TRBJ1-1 and V is TRBV7-2; D might be TRBD1 (6 bases). V was shortened by 2 bases and J by 4 bases, with 11 bases between the two germline ends. Germline V gene data show CDR1 as SGHTA and CDR2 as FQGNSA. CDR3 length: 14 amino acids. This chain's CDR3 is CASSLYPGATEAFF. The CDR3 DNA follows: TGTGCCAGCAGCTTATATCCAGGGGCCACTGAAGCTTTCTTT.

Ten or more counts support this clonotype. The chain has TRBV6-1 and TRBJ2-2; 12 bases are a match to TRBD1. The CDR3 spans 15 residues. In germline, CDR1 is MNHNS, CDR2 SASEGT. J was trimmed by 7 bases and V by 6 bases; bases with no gene match: 6. This CDR3 is CASRGTGGFIGELFF. The CDR3 nucleotides are TGTGCCAGCAGGGGGACAGGGGGCTTTATCGGGGAGCTGTTTTTT.

In this sample, this clonotype turned up a few times. This chain joins TRBV2 and TRBJ1-3, with D hard to call. This CDR3 has 13 residues. Trimming cost V 6 bases and J 4 bases, with 10 bases left between them. CDR1 SNHLY and CDR2 FYNNEI come from the germline V gene. The chain's CDR3 is CASSLGPGNTIYF. In DNA, the CDR3 is TGTGCCAGCAGCCTAGGACCGGGAAACACCATATATTTT.